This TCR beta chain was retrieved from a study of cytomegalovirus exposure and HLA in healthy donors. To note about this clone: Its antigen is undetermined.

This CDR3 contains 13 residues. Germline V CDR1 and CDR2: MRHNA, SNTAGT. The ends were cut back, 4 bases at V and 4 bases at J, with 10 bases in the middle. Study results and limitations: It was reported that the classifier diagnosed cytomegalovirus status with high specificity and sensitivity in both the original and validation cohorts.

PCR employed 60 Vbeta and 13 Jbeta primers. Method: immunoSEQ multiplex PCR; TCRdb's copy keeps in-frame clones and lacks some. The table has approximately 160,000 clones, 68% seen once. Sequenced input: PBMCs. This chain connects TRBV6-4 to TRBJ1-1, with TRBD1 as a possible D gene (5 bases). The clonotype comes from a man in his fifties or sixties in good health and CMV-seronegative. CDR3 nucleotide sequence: TGTGCCAGCAGTGTCGGACATACCACTGAAGCTTTCTTT. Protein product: CASSVGHTTEAFF.